This entry is about one T cell receptor beta chain. Its antigen is as yet unknown. The sample is drawn from a study of vaccination and CD4 T cells after COVID-19. Background on the study: Convalescent cases consisted of six males and four females, of whom two were Hispanic. General study results and limits: The appearance of a median approximately 90% of reactive clones in convalescent patients occurred only post-vaccination.

The Oncomine TCR Beta short-read assay generated sequence data from the DNA of cultured CD4+ T cells. In this case, cultured CD4+ T cells provided the extracted genomic DNA. Each CDR3 protein is one row after TCRdb ran MiXCR on the PCR reads. This sample carries around 20,000 distinct CDR3 sequences, 35% to 40% of them seen once, and the ten largest clones take around 18%. Treatment indicated: approximately 9-day PBMC culture with coronavirus spike peptide pools or control peptides (ViraFEST assay). For ViraFEST, peptide pools expanded antigen-specific T cells, after which the TCRs were sequenced. This CDR3 is built from 12 residues. V dropped 10 bases and J dropped 5 bases, with 14 bases sitting between them.

The sample consisted of CD4+ T cells from blood, cultured in vitro, taken before SARS-CoV-2 vaccination. V gene TRBV12-3 or TRBV12-4 combines with J gene TRBJ2-5; TRBD2 might be the D (5 bases). The source is a human donor who received a COVID-19 vaccine. This chain's CDR3 is CATRQSGETQYF. CDR3 nucleotides: TGTGCCACTAGACAAAGCGGCGAGACCCAGTACTTC.